A selection of T cell receptor beta chains follows, all from one sample in a study of blood T cell repertoires in COVID-19. The data were produced by immunoSEQ multiplex PCR, yet TCRdb's version contains in-frame clones alone and is incomplete. The sample has about 270,000 clones; roughly 86% are singletons. The source material was peripheral blood. Receptors originate from a man aged 35 to 55 with active or convalescent COVID-19. Both conserved end residues are part of each CDR3.

11	TRBJ2-7	TRBV5-6	CASSLRDEQYF
16	TRBJ1-6	TRBV5-6	CASSSAPGQVNSPLHF
13	TRBJ2-5	TRBV14	CASSPDRVATQYF
15	TRBJ1-4	TRBV5-1	CASRGTGTGEEKLFF
15	TRBJ2-7	TRBV18	CASSPIQRGDHEQYF
15	TRBJ2-1	TRBV15	CATSRELEVRHEQFF
16	TRBJ2-7	TRBV2	CASSESRDRATYEQYF
13	TRBJ2-7	TRBV19	CASSYGLSYEQYF
12	TRBJ1-1	TRBV5-6	CASSFPDKEAFF
15	TRBJ2-7	TRBV3-1/TRBV3-2	CASSQRGRLVNEQYF
15	TRBJ2-2	TRBV4-1	CASSQGGGSGGELFF
14	TRBJ2-1	TRBV3-1/TRBV3-2	CASSPNGGNNEQFF
14	TRBJ2-5	TRBV14	CASSQEGPGGTQYF
15	TRBJ2-1	TRBV6-1	CASSEVGLAGGEQFF
14	TRBJ1-2	TRBV28	CASGGTTSNYGYTF
15	TRBJ2-1	TRBV5-1	CASSLGGRAYNEQFF
13	TRBJ2-7	TRBV4-1	CASSQDSPSEQYF
15	TRBJ1-1	TRBV25-1	CASSDWAGGGTEAFF
13	TRBJ2-7	TRBV30	CAWTTGGGYEQYF
13	TRBJ2-7	TRBV19	CASSGAGVDEQYF
15	TRBJ2-2	TRBV5-1	CASSLPPTGPGELFF
17	TRBJ2-1	TRBV27	CASSSALLAGNYNEQFF
13	TRBJ1-3	TRBV2	CARGGQGENTIYF
13	TRBJ1-1	TRBV6-5	CASHRDSVTEAFF
16	TRBJ1-1	TRBV30	CAWSPRDRVIGSQAFF
14	TRBJ2-2	TRBV3-1/TRBV3-2	CASKGQGGTGELFF
15	TRBJ1-6	TRBV2	CASNRDSNYNSPLHF
15	TRBJ1-1	TRBV11-3	CASSLGTGLNTEAFF
13	TRBJ1-2	TRBV30	CAWTTGISYGYTF
14	TRBJ1-6	TRBV5-1	CASSPDRNNSPLHF
15	TRBJ1-6	TRBV10-1	CASSESSTGQSPLHF
13	TRBJ1-1	TRBV27	CASSFSDRAEAFF
11	TRBJ2-3	TRBV11-3	CASSSTDTQYF
14	TRBJ2-1	TRBV9	CASSENLGSHEQFF
15	TRBJ2-7	TRBV5-6	CASRTSQGAKYEQYF
17	TRBJ2-3	TRBV3-1/TRBV3-2	CASSQAGTGASTDTQYF
14	TRBJ2-7	TRBV19	CASSIGQFSYEQYF
15	TRBJ1-2	TRBV2	CASSETDRGTYGYTF
15	TRBJ2-1	TRBV4-1	CASSQELAGVTEQFF
16	TRBJ2-7	TRBV19	CASSTGKPGQGTEQYF
13	TRBJ1-1	TRBV12-3/TRBV12-4	CASSLDRLAEAFF
13	TRBJ1-1	TRBV29-1	CSVEDRVPGEAFF
15	TRBJ2-1	TRBV7-8	CASSIQGTSGSEQFF
9	TRBJ2-7	TRBV24-1	CATGGRGDF
12	TRBJ1-5	TRBV6-1	CASSDPHQPQHF
17	TRBJ2-5	TRBV28	CASSIGRAGGPGETQYF
14	TRBJ2-3	TRBV24-1	CATGIAGFADTQYF
15	TRBJ1-3	TRBV6-6	CASNDVQGTGNTIYF
16	TRBJ2-1	TRBV6-6	CASSYPTLAGNNEQFF
13	TRBJ1-1	TRBV2	CASMEGLITEAFF
13	TRBJ2-7	TRBV9	CASSGLIAGEQYF
17	TRBJ1-2	TRBV11-3	CASSLDLGQGLNYGYTF
13	TRBJ1-2	TRBV12-5	CASGLEGPYGYTF
16	TRBJ1-6	TRBV12-5	CASGFPSGTGYSPLHF
18	TRBJ2-6	TRBV9	CASSALWTGDAGANVLTF
11	TRBJ2-1	TRBV11-2	CASRTVLEQFF
13	TRBJ2-1	TRBV24-1	CATSVSSGGEQFF
15	TRBJ2-7	TRBV28	CASTPLVDRGYEQYF
13	TRBJ1-3	TRBV10-3	CAIKEGDGNTIYF